What follows is one T cell receptor beta chain and its context. Its antigen is unknown. Trimming at V came to 2 bases and at J to 6 bases, leaving 13 bases not matched to a gene. The CDR3 totals 16 residues. Generated by immunoSEQ multiplex PCR, the TCRdb table keeps only in-frame clones and is missing some. Among about 68,000 clones listed, approximately 87% were seen once. This specimen belongs to a study of OX40 agonist ivuxolimab in advanced cancers. Study in general: Previous treatment with anti-PD-1, anti-PD-L1 or anti-CTLA-4 therapy was allowed; less than 45% had received some. Findings and caveats of the study: Expanded clones were, on average, more numerous among CD8+ T cells than CD4+.

Peripheral blood came from all dose cohorts at three timepoints. This receptor was identified in an adult with an advanced solid tumor such as melanoma, head and neck, liver or kidney cancer. Specimen: CD4+ or CD8+ T cells sorted from blood, collected in a trial of the OX40 agonist ivuxolimab. The V gene is TRBV5-3, the J gene TRBJ2-7, with 8 bases aligning to TRBD2. TRBV5-3 is an ORF for which the function is uncertain. The CDR3 reads CARSLLTSANFREQYF. In DNA form, the CDR3 reads TGTGCCAGAAGCTTACTGACTAGCGCGAACTTTCGCGAGCAGTACTTC.